This T cell receptor (beta chain) originates from a study of a mutant IDH1 vaccine in newly diagnosed glioma (dated by TCRdb to about 2021). For context, the study as a whole: Patients were given eight vaccinations, in weeks 1, 3, 5, 7, 11, 15, 19 and 23, which matched visits V03 through V10. Peripheral blood samples were drawn at six visits, namely V03 (baseline), V05, V07, V10, V12 and V13. Prior to enrollment, standard therapy consisting of radiotherapy alone, temozolomide alone, or radiochemotherapy with temozolomide had been administered to patients, with the combination being received by most patients. Vaccination began 4-6 weeks after radiotherapy alone, or alongside temozolomide cycles in the chemotherapy-containing groups. Of the roughly 32 patients who were treated, 62.5% were male and 37.5% were female, and the mean age was around 41 years. Longitudinal TCRB deep sequencing was performed for about two dozen treated patients wherever samples were available for exploratory analyses. Overall study results and their limits: Immune responses induced by the vaccine were seen in approximately 93% of patients across multiple MHC alleles. The authors stated that sample limitations prevented analyses of patient blood samples from being reproduced. Availability determined which PBMC samples were chosen for TCRB deep sequencing. No apparent relationship was observed between pseudoprogression and alterations in the top peripheral T cell clonotypes detected by TCRB sequencing.

As concerns this clone: Its antigen target is currently unknown. One base away there is no much larger clone; base qualities are not given.

Inclusive of the bounding cysteine and phenylalanine, the CDR3 is 14 residues long. Only the CDR3 DNA stays, 42 bases, in frame from base 1. CDR1 and CDR2 are read off the germline V gene (reference sequence) as SEHNR and FQNEAQ. V is shortened by 5 bases, J by 3 bases, and the region joining them spans 13 bases. The library came from the immunoSEQ multiplex PCR assay. Rearranged TCR beta chain sequences were amplified with the hsTCRB Kit following the manufacturer's protocol. TCRB libraries were sequenced on an Illumina MiSeq. Concerning the study's data processing: The kit vendor's proprietary platform handled demultiplexing, trimming and gene mapping. The clones in this table, taken by TCRdb from immuneACCESS, are in-frame only. Not every clone is retained; where verified, under half of the shortfall comes from an unresolved V gene, and the cause of the rest is unknown. Clone size and the V and J calls come from that table; the DNA yielded D and trimming. Here the sample has tens of thousands of clones; roughly 80% occur a single time. Clones ranked in the top ten supply approximately 10% of the sample.

The sample's time point, from its label and the paper: week 11, during vaccination. Each vaccine dose, consisting of 300 ug of a 20-mer mutant IDH1 peptide in Montanide, was administered subcutaneously with topical imiquimod. All donors had newly diagnosed IDH1-mutant astrocytomas of WHO grade 3 or 4 that showed loss of nuclear ATRX. The samples were drawn from NOA16, a multicentre, single-arm, open-label phase I trial in Germany that tested a mutant IDH1 peptide vaccine in humans for the first time. Genomic DNA for TCRB sequencing was extracted from EDTA blood using the DNeasy Blood and Tissue Kit.

This sequence was found in a woman younger than 35 with glioma. The starting material was PBMCs, obtained from a glioma patient whose treatment included an IDH1 peptide vaccine. The V gene is TRBV7-9 and the J gene is TRBJ1-1; the D gene is perhaps TRBD1, on 5 matching bases. CDR3 protein: CASSGGSRDTEAFF. In nucleotides, the sequence is TGTGCCAGCAGCGGGGGTTCCCGGGACACTGAAGCTTTCTTT.